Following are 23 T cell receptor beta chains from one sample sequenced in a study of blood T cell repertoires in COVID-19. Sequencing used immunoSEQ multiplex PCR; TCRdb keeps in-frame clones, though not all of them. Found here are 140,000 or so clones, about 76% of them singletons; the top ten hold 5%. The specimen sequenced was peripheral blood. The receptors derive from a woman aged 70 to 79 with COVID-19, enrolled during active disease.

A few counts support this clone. The CDR3 coding sequence is TGTGCCACCCAGCGGGGGAGTATCACAGATACGCAGTATTTT. Encoded protein: CATQRGSITDTQYF. J is TRBJ2-3 and V is TRBV5-6, with 8 bases matching TRBD2. The CDR3 is made up of 14 amino acids. Unmatched junction bases numbered 8, after V lost 9 bases and J lost 2 bases. The germline V gene has CDR1 SGHDT and CDR2 YYEEEE.

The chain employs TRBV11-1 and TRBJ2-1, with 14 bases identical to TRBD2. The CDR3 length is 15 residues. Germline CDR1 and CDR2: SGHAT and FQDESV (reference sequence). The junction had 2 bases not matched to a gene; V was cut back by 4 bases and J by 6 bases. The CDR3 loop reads CASSSGLAGGNEQFF. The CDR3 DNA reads TGTGCCAGCAGCTCAGGACTAGCGGGGGGCAATGAGCAGTTCTTC.

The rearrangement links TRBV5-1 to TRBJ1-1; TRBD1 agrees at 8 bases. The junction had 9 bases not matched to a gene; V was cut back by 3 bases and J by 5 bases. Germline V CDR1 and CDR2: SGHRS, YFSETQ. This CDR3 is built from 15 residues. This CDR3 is CASSYGPGQATEAFF. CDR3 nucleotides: TGCGCCAGCAGCTACGGTCCGGGACAGGCAACTGAAGCTTTCTTT.

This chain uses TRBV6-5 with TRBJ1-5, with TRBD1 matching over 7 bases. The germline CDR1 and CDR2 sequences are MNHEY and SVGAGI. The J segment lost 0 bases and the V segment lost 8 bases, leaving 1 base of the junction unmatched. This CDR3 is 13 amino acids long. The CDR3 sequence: CASQGVSNQPQHF. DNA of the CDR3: TGTGCCAGCCAGGGGGTTAGCAATCAGCCCCAGCATTTT.

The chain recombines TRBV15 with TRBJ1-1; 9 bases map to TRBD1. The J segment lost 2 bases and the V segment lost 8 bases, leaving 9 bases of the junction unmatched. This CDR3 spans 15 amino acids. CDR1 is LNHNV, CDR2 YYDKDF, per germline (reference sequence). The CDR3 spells CATSYGTGINTEAFF. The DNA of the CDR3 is TGTGCCACCTCTTATGGGACAGGGATTAACACTGAAGCTTTCTTT.

CDR3 DNA: TGTGCCAGCAGCCAGGTACGACAGGGGGCCGGCGGGGAGCTGTTTTTT. Residues: CASSQVRQGAGGELFF. The rearrangement uses TRBV4-2 and TRBJ2-2, with 10 bases lining up with TRBD1. In germline, CDR1 is LGHNA, CDR2 YNFKEQ. The CDR3 has 16 residues. The junction had 8 bases not matched to a gene; V was cut back by 3 bases and J by 7 bases.

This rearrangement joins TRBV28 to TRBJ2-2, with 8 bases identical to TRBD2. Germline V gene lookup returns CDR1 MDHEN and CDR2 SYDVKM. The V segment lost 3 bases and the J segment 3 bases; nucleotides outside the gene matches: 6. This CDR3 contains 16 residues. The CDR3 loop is CASSFTGTRDTGELFF. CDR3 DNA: TGTGCCAGCAGTTTCACCGGGACTAGGGACACCGGGGAGCTGTTTTTT.

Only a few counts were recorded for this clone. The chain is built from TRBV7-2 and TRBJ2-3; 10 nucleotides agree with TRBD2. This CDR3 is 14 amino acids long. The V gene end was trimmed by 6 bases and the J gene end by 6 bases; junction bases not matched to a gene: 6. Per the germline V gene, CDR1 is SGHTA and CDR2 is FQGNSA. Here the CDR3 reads CASSRSGGEDTQYF. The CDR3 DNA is TGTGCCAGCAGTAGAAGCGGGGGGGAGGATACGCAGTATTTT.

The chain's CDR3 is CASSRTMGPNYGYTF. The CDR3 region has the DNA TGTGCCAGCAGTAGGACCATGGGGCCGAACTATGGCTACACCTTC. The chain joins TRBV27 to TRBJ1-2, with TRBD1 as a possible D gene (5 bases). CDR1 and CDR2 from the germline V gene are MNHEY and SMNVEV (reference sequence). V shed 5 bases and J shed 2 bases, with 15 bases lying between them. The CDR3 covers 15 residues.

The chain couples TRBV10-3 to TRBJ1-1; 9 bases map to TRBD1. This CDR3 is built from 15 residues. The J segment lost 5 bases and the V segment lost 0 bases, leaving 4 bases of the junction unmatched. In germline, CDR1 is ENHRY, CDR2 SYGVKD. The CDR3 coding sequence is TGTGCCATCAGTGAGTCGACAGACAGGGGGACTGAAGCTTTCTTT. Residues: CAISESTDRGTEAFF.

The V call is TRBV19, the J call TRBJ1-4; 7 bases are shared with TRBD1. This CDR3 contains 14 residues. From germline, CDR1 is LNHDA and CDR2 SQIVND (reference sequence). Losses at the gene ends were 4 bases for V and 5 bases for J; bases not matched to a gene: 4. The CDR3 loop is CASSNTGANEKLFF. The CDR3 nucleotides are TGTGCCAGTAGTAACACAGGGGCGAATGAAAAACTGTTTTTT.

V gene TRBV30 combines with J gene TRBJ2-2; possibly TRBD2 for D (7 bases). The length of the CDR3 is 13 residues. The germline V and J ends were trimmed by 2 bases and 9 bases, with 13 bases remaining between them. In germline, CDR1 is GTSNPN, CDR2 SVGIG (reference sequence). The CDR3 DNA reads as TGTGCCTGGAGTAGAGGGGGAGGGAGGGAGCTGTTTTTT. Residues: CAWSRGGGRELFF.

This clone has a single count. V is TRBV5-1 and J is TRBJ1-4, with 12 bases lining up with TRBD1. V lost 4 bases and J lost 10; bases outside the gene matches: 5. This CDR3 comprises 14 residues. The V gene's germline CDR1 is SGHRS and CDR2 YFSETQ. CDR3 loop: CASSPGTGGGKLFF. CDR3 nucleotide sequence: TGCGCCAGCAGCCCCGGGACAGGGGGCGGAAAACTGTTTTTT.

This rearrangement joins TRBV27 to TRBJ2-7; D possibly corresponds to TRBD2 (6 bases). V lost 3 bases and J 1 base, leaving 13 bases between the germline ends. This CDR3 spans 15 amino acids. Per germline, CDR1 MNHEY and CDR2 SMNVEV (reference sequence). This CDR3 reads CASSLGGARSYEQYF. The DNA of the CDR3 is TGTGCCAGCAGTTTGGGCGGGGCCCGTTCCTACGAGCAGTACTTC.

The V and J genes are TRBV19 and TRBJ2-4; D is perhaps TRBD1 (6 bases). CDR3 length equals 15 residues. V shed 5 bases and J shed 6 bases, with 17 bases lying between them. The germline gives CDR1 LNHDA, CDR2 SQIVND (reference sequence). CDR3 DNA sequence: TGTGCCAGTAGTCCCGCGGGCTTGGACAGAAACATTCAGTACTTC. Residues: CASSPAGLDRNIQYF.

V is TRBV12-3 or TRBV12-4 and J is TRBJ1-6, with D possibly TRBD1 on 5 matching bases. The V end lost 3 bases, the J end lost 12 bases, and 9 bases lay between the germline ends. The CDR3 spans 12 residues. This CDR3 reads CASSFRGLPLHF. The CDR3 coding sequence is TGTGCCAGCAGTTTTAGGGGCTTACCCCTCCACTTT.

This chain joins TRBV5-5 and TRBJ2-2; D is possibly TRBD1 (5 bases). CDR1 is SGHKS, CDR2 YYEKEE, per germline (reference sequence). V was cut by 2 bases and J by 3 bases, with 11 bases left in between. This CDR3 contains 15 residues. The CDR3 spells CASSLSEGDTGELFF. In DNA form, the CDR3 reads TGTGCCAGCAGCTTAAGTGAAGGGGACACCGGGGAGCTGTTTTTT.

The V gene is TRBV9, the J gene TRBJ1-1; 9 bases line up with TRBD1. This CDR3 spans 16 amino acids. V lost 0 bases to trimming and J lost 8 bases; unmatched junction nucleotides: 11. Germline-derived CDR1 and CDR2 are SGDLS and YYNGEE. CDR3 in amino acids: CASSVGLGTGTLEAFF. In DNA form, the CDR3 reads TGTGCCAGCAGCGTAGGGCTGGGGACAGGGACGTTAGAAGCTTTCTTT.

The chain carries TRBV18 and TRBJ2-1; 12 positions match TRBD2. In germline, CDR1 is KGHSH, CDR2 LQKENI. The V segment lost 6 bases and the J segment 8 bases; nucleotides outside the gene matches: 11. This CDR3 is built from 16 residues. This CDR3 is CASSQTSGGSGHEQFF. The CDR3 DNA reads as TGTGCCAGCTCTCAGACTAGCGGGGGTTCCGGCCATGAGCAGTTCTTC. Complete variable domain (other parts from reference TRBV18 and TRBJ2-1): NAGVMQNPRHLVRRRGQEARLRCSPMKGHSHVYWYRQLPEEGLKFMVYLQKENIIDESGMPKERFSAEFPKEGPSILRIQQVVRGDSAAYFCASSQTSGGSGHEQFFGPGTRLTVL.

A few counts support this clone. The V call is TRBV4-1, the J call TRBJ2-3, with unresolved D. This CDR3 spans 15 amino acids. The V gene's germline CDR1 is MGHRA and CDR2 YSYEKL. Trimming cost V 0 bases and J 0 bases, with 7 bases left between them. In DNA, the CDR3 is TGCGCCAGCAGCCAAGATCCCGCGAGCACAGATACGCAGTATTTT. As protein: CASSQDPASTDTQYF.

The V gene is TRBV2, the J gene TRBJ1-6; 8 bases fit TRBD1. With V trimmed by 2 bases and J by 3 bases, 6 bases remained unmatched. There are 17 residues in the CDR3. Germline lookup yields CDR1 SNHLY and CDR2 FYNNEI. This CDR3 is CASSELQGGFYNSPLHF. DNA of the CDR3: TGTGCCAGCAGTGAATTACAGGGGGGTTTCTATAATTCACCCCTCCACTTT.

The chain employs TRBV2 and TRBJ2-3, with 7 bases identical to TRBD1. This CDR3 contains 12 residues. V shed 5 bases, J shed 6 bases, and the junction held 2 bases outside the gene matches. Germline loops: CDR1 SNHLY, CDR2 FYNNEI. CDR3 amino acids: CASSRDSDTQYF. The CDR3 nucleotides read TGTGCCAGCAGTCGGGACAGCGATACGCAGTATTTT.

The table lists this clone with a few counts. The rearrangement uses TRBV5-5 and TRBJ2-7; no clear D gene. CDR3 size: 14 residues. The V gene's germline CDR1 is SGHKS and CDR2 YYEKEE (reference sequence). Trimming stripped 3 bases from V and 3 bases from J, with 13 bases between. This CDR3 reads CASSSRGDGYEQYF. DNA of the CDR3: TGTGCCAGCAGCTCCCGAGGAGACGGCTACGAGCAGTACTTC.